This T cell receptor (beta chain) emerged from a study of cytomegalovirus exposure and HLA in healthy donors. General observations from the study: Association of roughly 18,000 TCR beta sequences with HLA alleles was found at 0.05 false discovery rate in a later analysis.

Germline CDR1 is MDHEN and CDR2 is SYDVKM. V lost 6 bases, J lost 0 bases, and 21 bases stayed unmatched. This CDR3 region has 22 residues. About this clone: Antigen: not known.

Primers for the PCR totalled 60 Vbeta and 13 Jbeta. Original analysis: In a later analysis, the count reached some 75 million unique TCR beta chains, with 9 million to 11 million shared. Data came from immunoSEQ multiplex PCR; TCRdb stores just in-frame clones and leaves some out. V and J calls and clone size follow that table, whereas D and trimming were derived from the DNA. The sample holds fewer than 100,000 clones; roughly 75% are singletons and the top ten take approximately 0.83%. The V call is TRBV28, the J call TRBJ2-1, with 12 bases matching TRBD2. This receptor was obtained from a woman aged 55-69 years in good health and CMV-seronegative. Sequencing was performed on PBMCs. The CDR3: CASSPELGLGTSGPSSYNEQFF. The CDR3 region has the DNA TGTGCCAGCAGCCCTGAATTGGGTCTCGGGACTAGCGGGCCGAGCTCCTACAATGAGCAGTTCTTC.